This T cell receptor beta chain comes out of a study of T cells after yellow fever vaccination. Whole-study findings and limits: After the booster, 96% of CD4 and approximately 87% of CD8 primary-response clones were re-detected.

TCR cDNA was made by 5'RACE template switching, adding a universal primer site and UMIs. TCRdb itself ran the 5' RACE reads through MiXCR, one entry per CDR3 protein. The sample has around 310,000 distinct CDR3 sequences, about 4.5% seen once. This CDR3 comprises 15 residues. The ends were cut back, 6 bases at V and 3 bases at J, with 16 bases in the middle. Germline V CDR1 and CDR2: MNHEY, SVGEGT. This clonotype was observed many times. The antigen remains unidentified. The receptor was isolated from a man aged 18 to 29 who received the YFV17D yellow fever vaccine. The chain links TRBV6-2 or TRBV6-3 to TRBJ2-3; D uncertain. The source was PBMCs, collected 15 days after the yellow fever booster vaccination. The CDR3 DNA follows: TGTGCCAGCAGGATCCCTGGGAAGGTAACAGATACGCAGTATTTT. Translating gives CASRIPGKVTDTQYF.